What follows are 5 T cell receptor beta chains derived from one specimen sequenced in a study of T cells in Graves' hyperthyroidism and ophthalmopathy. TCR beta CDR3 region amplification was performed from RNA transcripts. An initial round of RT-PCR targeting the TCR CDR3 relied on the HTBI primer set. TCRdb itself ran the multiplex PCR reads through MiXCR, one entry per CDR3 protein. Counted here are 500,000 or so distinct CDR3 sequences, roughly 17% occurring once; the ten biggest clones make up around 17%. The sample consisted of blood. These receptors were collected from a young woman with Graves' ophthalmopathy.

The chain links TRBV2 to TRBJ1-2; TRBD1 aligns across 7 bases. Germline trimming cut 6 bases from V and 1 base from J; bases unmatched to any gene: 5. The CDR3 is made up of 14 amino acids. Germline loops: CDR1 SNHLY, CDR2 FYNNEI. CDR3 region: CASSGGQFNYGYTF. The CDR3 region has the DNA TGTGCCAGCAGCGGGGGACAGTTTAACTATGGCTACACCTTC. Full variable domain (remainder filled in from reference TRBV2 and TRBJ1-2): EPEVTQTPSHQVTQMGQEVILRCVPISNHLYFYWYRQILGQKVEFLVSFYNNEISEKSEIFDDQFSVERPDGSNFTLKIRSTKLEDSAMYFCASSGGQFNYGYTFGSGTRLTVV.

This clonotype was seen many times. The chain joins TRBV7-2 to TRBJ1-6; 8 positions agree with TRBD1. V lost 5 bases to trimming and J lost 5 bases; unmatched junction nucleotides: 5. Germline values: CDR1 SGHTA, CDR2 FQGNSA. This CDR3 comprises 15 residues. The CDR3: CASSPPTGDNSPLHF. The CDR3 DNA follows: TGTGCCAGCAGCCCCCCGACAGGGGATAATTCACCCCTCCACTTT.

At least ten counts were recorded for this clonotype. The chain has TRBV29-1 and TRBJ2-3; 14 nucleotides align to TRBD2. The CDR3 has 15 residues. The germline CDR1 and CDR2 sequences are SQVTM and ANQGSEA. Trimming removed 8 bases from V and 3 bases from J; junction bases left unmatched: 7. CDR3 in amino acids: CSTHRTSGRTDTQYF. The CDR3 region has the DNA TGCAGCACTCACCGGACTAGCGGGAGGACAGATACGCAGTATTTT.

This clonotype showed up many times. The CDR3 bases are TGTGCCAGCGTGGTCGATACTGCCTCTGGAAACACCATATATTTT. It encodes CASVVDTASGNTIYF. The chain joins TRBV2 to TRBJ1-3; D is unresolved. This CDR3 is 15 amino acids long. The V gene lost 8 bases and the J gene lost 0 bases, with 14 bases spanning the gap. Per germline, CDR1 SNHLY and CDR2 FYNNEI.

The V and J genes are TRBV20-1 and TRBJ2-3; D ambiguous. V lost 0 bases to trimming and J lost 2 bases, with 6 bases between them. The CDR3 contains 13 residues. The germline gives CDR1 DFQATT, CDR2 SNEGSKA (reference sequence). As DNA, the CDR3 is TGCAGTGCTAGAGACACAACCACAGATACGCAGTATTTT. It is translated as CSARDTTTDTQYF.